Here is one TCR beta chain with its context. The V gene's germline CDR1 is SNHLY and CDR2 FYNNEI. Trimming removed 9 bases from V and 1 base from J, with 9 bases in between. This CDR3 region has 12 residues. These data come from a study of blood T cell repertoires in COVID-19. TCRdb's copy holds only in-frame clones and misses some; the assay was immunoSEQ multiplex PCR. The sample consists of fewer than 500,000 clones, 81% of them appearing once. The sequence came from a human donor with acute or convalescent COVID-19. The donor label of this sample is uncertain. Sequenced material: peripheral blood. This chain uses TRBV2 with TRBJ1-2; D remains ambiguous. The CDR3 DNA sequence: TGTGCCAGTTCCGGGAATAACTATGGCTACACCTTC. Its translation: CASSGNNYGYTF.